Shown below are 22 T cell receptor beta chains from a single sample sequenced in a study of shared clonotypes between healthy human individuals. TCRdb's table, derived via immunoSEQ multiplex PCR, lists solely in-frame clones and lacks some. The table shows nearly 2 million clones, with approximately 94% occurring only once. The naive CD8 subset, CD45RO-negative cells positively selected for CCR7, excluded terminally differentiated effector memory CD45RA+ cells. Sequencing used naive CD8+ T cells sorted from blood. The receptors originated from a man aged 18 to 29 in good health.

The rearrangement links TRBV9 to TRBJ2-1; 11 bases are shared with TRBD2. Germline V gene data show CDR1 as SGDLS and CDR2 as YYNGEE. The CDR3 is 17 residues long. V lost 0 bases to trimming and J lost 2 bases; unmatched junction nucleotides: 4. The CDR3 bases are TGTGCCAGCAGCGTAGACACTAGCGGGGGAGCCTACAATGAGCAGTTCTTC. It is translated as CASSVDTSGGAYNEQFF.

The rearrangement links TRBV19 to TRBJ1-5, with D tentatively TRBD1 (5 bases). CDR1 and CDR2 (germline): LNHDA, SQIVND (reference sequence). The CDR3 is made up of 16 amino acids. V was shortened by 3 bases and J by 7 bases, with 19 bases between the two germline ends. The CDR3 nucleotides are TGTGCCAGTAGTATTCTTTTCAGCCAGGGTTTGCAGCCCCAGCATTTT. It encodes CASSILFSQGLQPQHF.

The V and J genes are TRBV6-1 and TRBJ2-7; D is unclear. Germline CDR1 reads MNHNS; CDR2 reads SASEGT. This CDR3 is 13 amino acids long. The V gene lost 6 bases and the J gene lost 5 bases, with 14 bases spanning the gap. The chain's CDR3 is CASRDGTGHEQYF. CDR3 DNA sequence: TGTGCCAGCAGAGACGGCACCGGCCACGAGCAGTACTTC.

V usage is TRBV7-9 and J usage is TRBJ1-1; perhaps TRBD1 as D (5 bases). Per germline, CDR1 SEHNR and CDR2 FQNEAQ (reference sequence). This CDR3 is 16 amino acids long. V was trimmed by 3 bases and J by 4 bases, leaving 18 bases between them. DNA of the CDR3: TGTGCCAGCAGCTTTAAACCGGGGGGTTTAGGCACTGAAGCTTTCTTT. This codes for CASSFKPGGLGTEAFF.

V usage is TRBV5-1 and J usage is TRBJ1-1, with TRBD1 as a possible D gene (6 bases). Germline values: CDR1 SGHRS, CDR2 YFSETQ. This CDR3 has 14 residues. The V end was cut by 3 bases, the J end by 1 base, with 10 bases between. CDR3: CASSSDSSNTEAFF. The DNA of the CDR3 is TGCGCCAGCAGCTCGGACAGCTCGAACACTGAAGCTTTCTTT.

V usage is TRBV4-1 and J usage is TRBJ2-7; D tentatively reads TRBD1 or TRBD2 (5 bases each). V was pared by 5 bases and J by 4 bases, with 12 bases between. CDR1 MGHRA and CDR2 YSYEKL come from the germline V gene. The CDR3 is 13 amino acids. DNA for the CDR3: TGCGCCAGCAGCTACGGGGCCGCTTACGAGCAGTACTTC. Protein: CASSYGAAYEQYF.

The chain carries TRBV9 and TRBJ2-3, with TRBD2 matching 16 bases. Germline values: CDR1 SGDLS, CDR2 YYNGEE. There are 18 residues in the CDR3. After removal of 3 bases from V and 3 bases from J, the junction contained 7 bases not matched to a gene. CDR3: CASSAEGTSGRGTDTQYF. CDR3 DNA sequence: TGTGCCAGCAGCGCCGAGGGGACTAGCGGGAGGGGGACAGATACGCAGTATTTT.

CDR3 region: CASSPGHSNTEAFF. CDR3 sequence (DNA): TGTGCCAGCAGCCCGGGACACTCGAACACTGAAGCTTTCTTT. The chain has TRBV5-6 and TRBJ1-1, with a possible D match to TRBD1 (6 bases). The CDR3 consists of 14 residues. The germline CDR1 and CDR2 sequences are SGHDT and YYEEEE. Trimming stripped 4 bases from V and 1 base from J, with 11 bases between.

The chain combines TRBV19 with TRBJ2-7; D not resolved. The CDR3 covers 14 residues. Germline loops: CDR1 LNHDA, CDR2 SQIVND (reference sequence). Trimming removed 2 bases from V and 0 bases from J, with 8 bases in between. The CDR3 nucleotides read TGTGCCAGTAGTATAATCGCGAGCTCCTACGAGCAGTACTTC. Protein product: CASSIIASSYEQYF.

The chain recombines TRBV19 with TRBJ1-2; TRBD1 matches at 8 bases. V shed 7 bases and J 3 bases; nucleotides not matched to a gene: 10. The germline CDR1 and CDR2 sequences are LNHDA and SQIVND (reference sequence). This CDR3 contains 15 residues. As DNA, the CDR3 is TGTGCCAGTACAATCGCTCAGGGGGCGTACTATGGCTACACCTTC. This translates into CASTIAQGAYYGYTF.

This rearrangement joins TRBV4-1 to TRBJ1-3; a possible D gene is TRBD1 (6 bases). Trimming took 1 base from V and 4 from J, leaving 14 bases between them. CDR3 size: 16 residues. Germline V gives CDR1 MGHRA, CDR2 YSYEKL. This chain's CDR3 is CASSQVGTGTGNTIYF. In nucleotides, the CDR3 is TGCGCCAGCAGCCAAGTGGGAACAGGGACAGGAAACACCATATATTTT.

V gene TRBV11-2 combines with J gene TRBJ2-5; 7 nucleotides line up with TRBD2. Germline CDR1 is SGHAT and CDR2 is FQNNGV. The CDR3 runs to 16 residues. V trimming: 5 bases; J trimming: 10 bases; junction bases outside the gene matches: 19. As DNA, the CDR3 is TGTGCCAGCAGCGCCTACGGGACGGATTCTTGGGAGGGCCAGTACTTC. Translated: CASSAYGTDSWEGQYF.

V gene TRBV6-6 combines with J gene TRBJ2-2, with 8 bases that match TRBD2. Germline V lookup: CDR1 MNHNY, CDR2 SVGAGI (reference sequence). This CDR3 has 13 residues. With V trimmed by 6 bases and J by 7 bases, 4 bases remained unmatched. CDR3 sequence reads: CASSGTSGGELFF. The DNA for the CDR3 is TGTGCCAGCAGCGGGACTAGTGGCGGGGAGCTGTTTTTT.

The chain has TRBV6-5 and TRBJ1-1; no reliable D call. Trimming shortened V by 8 bases and J by 1 base, and 14 bases separated the two germline ends. This CDR3 has 14 amino acids. Germline V gives CDR1 MNHEY, CDR2 SVGAGI. CDR3 sequence (DNA): TGTGCCAGCCGAATTATCGCGACGAACACTGAAGCTTTCTTT. Residues: CASRIIATNTEAFF.

The rearrangement joins TRBV4-1 to TRBJ2-2, with D tentatively TRBD2 (6 bases). The CDR3 is 14 amino acids. Germline values: CDR1 MGHRA, CDR2 YSYEKL. V was shortened by 5 bases and J by 1 base, with 8 bases between the two germline ends. As DNA, the CDR3 is TGCGCCAGCAGCTGGGGAGGGAACACCGGGGAGCTGTTTTTT. It translates to CASSWGGNTGELFF.

The chain joins TRBV2 to TRBJ2-2, with D tentatively TRBD1 or TRBD2 (5 bases each). The CDR3 is made up of 17 amino acids. Germline CDR1 is SNHLY and CDR2 is FYNNEI. Trimming cost V 4 bases and J 4 bases, with 19 bases left between them. The chain's CDR3 is CASSVESGRGPTGELFF. The CDR3 nucleotides read TGTGCCAGCAGTGTTGAAAGTGGACGGGGACCCACCGGGGAGCTGTTTTTT. Looking up the rest from reference TRBV2 and TRBJ2-2 gives the full variable domain: EPEVTQTPSHQVTQMGQEVILRCVPISNHLYFYWYRQILGQKVEFLVSFYNNEISEKSEIFDDQFSVERPDGSNFTLKIRSTKLEDSAMYFCASSVESGRGPTGELFFGEGSRLTVL.

This chain connects TRBV29-1 to TRBJ2-5; the D gene is possibly TRBD2 (6 bases). The CDR3 sequence is 13 residues long. Germline V gene sequence: CDR1 SQVTM, CDR2 ANQGSEA. Trimming removed 7 bases at V and 7 bases at J, with 19 bases between. The CDR3 here is CSAHPGGDGTQYF. The CDR3 nucleotides read TGCAGCGCCCATCCCGGGGGAGACGGGACCCAGTACTTC.

V usage is TRBV9 and J usage is TRBJ2-7; D possibly corresponds to TRBD2 (5 bases). Between the trimmed V and J ends, which lost 0 bases and 6 bases, there was a span of 19 bases. The germline CDR1 and CDR2 sequences are SGDLS and YYNGEE. This CDR3 region has 16 residues. The CDR3 DNA is TGTGCCAGCAGCGTAGTACCCCTAGGAGGTTTGTCCGAGCAGTACTTC. Protein: CASSVVPLGGLSEQYF.

The chain employs TRBV12-5 and TRBJ1-2; D unresolved. The CDR3 sequence is 14 residues long. V was cut by 1 base and J by 0 bases, with 6 bases left in between. Germline CDR1 reads LGHNT; CDR2 reads FRNRAP. This CDR3 is CASGLAGANYGYTF. DNA for the CDR3: TGTGCTAGTGGTTTGGCAGGCGCTAACTATGGCTACACCTTC. The full variable domain, in which reference TRBV12-5 and TRBJ1-2 provide the parts outside the CDR3, is DARVTQTPRHKVTEMGQEVTMRCQPILGHNTVFWYRQTMMQGLELLAYFRNRAPLDDSGMPKDRFSAEMPDATLATLKIQPSEPRDSAVYFCASGLAGANYGYTFGSGTRLTVV.

The CDR3 region is CASSVSGRAHEQFF. CDR3 DNA sequence: TGTGCCAGCAGCGTTAGCGGGAGGGCCCATGAGCAGTTCTTC. The chain combines TRBV14 with TRBJ2-1; 11 nucleotides line up with TRBD2. CDR3 length: 14 amino acids. CDR1 is SGHDN and CDR2 is FVKESK in the germline V gene. The trim removed 5 bases at V and 8 bases at J, leaving 5 bases unmatched.

Only a few counts were recorded for this clone. The V gene is TRBV27, the J gene TRBJ2-7, with D unresolved. In germline, CDR1 is MNHEY, CDR2 SMNVEV (reference sequence). Deletions cut 4 bases from V and 0 bases from J, with 13 bases between. CDR3 length: 15 amino acids. The CDR3 coding sequence is TGTGCCAGCAGTTACGGATCGAGTTCCTCCTACGAGCAGTACTTC. Its translation is CASSYGSSSSYEQYF.

A remark on this clone: This sample also contains other DNA sequences that code for the same CDR3. Here the CDR3 reads CAWSVLGEKLFF. CDR3 DNA: TGTGCCTGGAGTGTACTTGGAGAAAAACTGTTTTTT. The chain combines TRBV30 with TRBJ1-4; D gene ambiguous. Germline V gene data show CDR1 as GTSNPN and CDR2 as SVGIG (reference sequence). V was trimmed by 0 bases and J by 8 bases, leaving 7 bases between them. The CDR3 sequence is 12 residues long.